The 14 T cell receptor beta chains below were found in one sample sequenced in a study of shared clonotypes between healthy human individuals. Sequencing used immunoSEQ multiplex PCR; TCRdb keeps in-frame clones, though not all of them. This table holds about 2.4 million clones, 90% to 95% found once. Material: naive CD4+ T cells from PBMCs. The subset: CD45RA+ positively selected. The receptors were sampled from a man aged 18 to 30 in good health. Some clones in this sample may be carry-over from other donors' samples.

The chain couples TRBV5-1 to TRBJ2-4; 15 positions match TRBD2. V was clipped by 4 bases and J by 0 bases; unmatched bases: 5. This CDR3 spans 18 amino acids. Germline V lookup: CDR1 SGHRS, CDR2 YFSETQ. This CDR3 reads CASSPGLAGGLAKNIQYF. As DNA, the CDR3 is TGCGCCAGCAGCCCGGGACTAGCGGGAGGTCTAGCCAAAAACATTCAGTACTTC.

The chain joins TRBV6-1 to TRBJ2-3, with 12 bases that match TRBD2. V lost 5 bases to trimming and J lost 4 bases; unmatched junction nucleotides: 4. Germline V gives CDR1 MNHNS, CDR2 SASEGT. This CDR3 comprises 15 residues. The CDR3 is CASSPLAGGPDTQYF. The DNA for the CDR3 is TGTGCCAGCAGTCCGCTAGCGGGAGGGCCAGATACGCAGTATTTT.

This chain joins TRBV18 and TRBJ2-1; tentative D call: TRBD1 (6 bases). V was trimmed by 5 bases and J by 9 bases, leaving 17 bases between them. This CDR3 contains 14 residues. Germline loops: CDR1 KGHSH, CDR2 LQKENI. DNA for the CDR3: TGTGCCAGCTCAGCCAACGCAGGGGAGCGTGAGCAGTTCTTC. Encoded protein: CASSANAGEREQFF. Full variable domain (remainder filled in from reference TRBV18 and TRBJ2-1): NAGVMQNPRHLVRRRGQEARLRCSPMKGHSHVYWYRQLPEEGLKFMVYLQKENIIDESGMPKERFSAEFPKEGPSILRIQQVVRGDSAAYFCASSANAGEREQFFGPGTRLTVL.

Worth noting for this clone: This CDR3 is also generated by other DNA sequences in the sample. The gene calls are TRBV18 and TRBJ1-1; perhaps TRBD1 as D (5 bases). V lost 2 bases and J lost 5, with 12 bases in between. This CDR3 spans 14 amino acids. In germline, CDR1 is KGHSH, CDR2 LQKENI. CDR3 sequence: CASSPGQGNTEAFF. The DNA of the CDR3 is TGTGCCAGCTCACCAGGCCAGGGAAATACTGAAGCTTTCTTT.

The chain recombines TRBV5-1 with TRBJ2-2; D is unclear. Trimming pared 6 bases from V and 13 bases from J, leaving 4 bases between. CDR3 length: 8 amino acids. Per germline, CDR1 SGHRS and CDR2 YFSETQ. This CDR3 reads CASNGLFF. The CDR3 region has the DNA TGCGCCAGCAACGGGCTGTTTTTT. Filled out from reference TRBV5-1 and TRBJ2-2, the complete variable domain reads KAGVTQTPRYLIKTRGQQVTLSCSPISGHRSVSWYQQTPGQGLQFLFEYFSETQRNKGNFPGRFSGRQFSNSRSEMNVSTLELGDSALYLCASNGLFFGEGSRLTVL.

The chain recombines TRBV7-9 with TRBJ1-2, with D possibly TRBD1 on 5 matching bases. The germline V gene has CDR1 SEHNR and CDR2 FQNEAQ (reference sequence). This CDR3 is 14 amino acids long. Trimming removed 5 bases from V and 3 bases from J, with 13 bases in between. CDR3 DNA sequence: TGTGCCAGCAGCCCCCTCACAGGCTACTATGGCTACACCTTC. It translates to CASSPLTGYYGYTF.

The V gene is TRBV7-9, the J gene TRBJ1-1, with 7 bases identical to TRBD1. The germline V gene encodes CDR1 SEHNR and CDR2 FQNEAQ (reference sequence). This CDR3 is 15 amino acids long. V gave up 3 bases and J gave up 5 bases; unmatched junction bases: 9. CDR3 sequence: CASSLGRGLSTEAFF. For the CDR3, the DNA is TGTGCCAGCAGCTTGGGCAGGGGGTTAAGTACTGAAGCTTTCTTT.

CDR3 protein: CASSLSPYRGGGNTIYF. The CDR3 DNA reads as TGTGCCAGCAGTTTATCCCCATACAGGGGCGGAGGAAACACCATATATTTT. The chain couples TRBV28 to TRBJ1-3; TRBD1 agrees at 7 bases. J was trimmed by 4 bases and V by 1 base; bases with no gene match: 10. Germline loops: CDR1 MDHEN, CDR2 SYDVKM. The CDR3 contains 17 residues.

The chain uses TRBV6-5 and TRBJ1-2, with 11 bases matching TRBD1. Germline loops: CDR1 MNHEY, CDR2 SVGAGI. V lost 7 bases to trimming and J lost 4 bases; unmatched junction nucleotides: 2. The CDR3 has 13 residues. CDR3 amino acids: CASIGTGGYGYTF. For the CDR3, the DNA is TGTGCCAGCATTGGGACAGGGGGCTATGGCTACACCTTC.

J is TRBJ2-7 and V is TRBV28; weak D call: TRBD2 (6 bases). V shed 6 bases and J shed 6 bases, with 18 bases lying between them. The CDR3 contains 14 residues. CDR1 is MDHEN and CDR2 is SYDVKM in the germline V gene. The CDR3 spells CASRSLGVRGEQYF. The DNA for the CDR3 is TGTGCCAGCAGATCCTTGGGGGTGCGGGGCGAGCAGTACTTC.

The chain has TRBV28 and TRBJ2-1, with D tentatively TRBD1 (6 bases). The CDR3 contains 15 residues. Trimming took off 6 bases at V and 2 bases at J, with 14 bases between the two ends. Germline CDR1 and CDR2: MDHEN and SYDVKM. DNA of the CDR3: TGTGCCAGCAGCCGGACAGTCTTGGCCTACAATGAGCAGTTCTTC. Translating it yields CASSRTVLAYNEQFF.

This clone appeared once. The J gene is TRBJ2-1, the V gene TRBV9, with D possibly TRBD1 on 6 matching bases. Trimming removed 2 bases from V and 0 bases from J, with 12 bases in between. CDR3 length: 16 residues. Germline V gene sequence: CDR1 SGDLS, CDR2 YYNGEE. DNA for the CDR3: TGTGCCAGCAGCGTGAATAGGGGGAGCTCCTACAATGAGCAGTTCTTC. This sequence encodes CASSVNRGSSYNEQFF.

The chain carries TRBV5-6 and TRBJ2-5; 8 nucleotides match TRBD2. Germline values: CDR1 SGHDT, CDR2 YYEEEE. Unmatched junction bases numbered 5, after V lost 0 bases and J lost 4 bases. The length of the CDR3 is 15 residues. The CDR3 bases are TGTGCCAGCAGCTTGGGACGGGAGGGCCGAGAGACCCAGTACTTC. Protein product: CASSLGREGRETQYF.

The chain combines TRBV6-1 with TRBJ2-1; TRBD1 might be the D (6 bases). Germline V gives CDR1 MNHNS, CDR2 SASEGT. The CDR3 has 16 residues. Trimming took 4 bases from V and 1 from J, leaving 14 bases between them. DNA of the CDR3: TGTGCCAGCAGTGGACGACAGGCCGTATCCTACAATGAGCAGTTCTTC. This sequence encodes CASSGRQAVSYNEQFF.